This T cell receptor beta chain was captured in a study of cytomegalovirus exposure and HLA in healthy donors. Across the study: The roughly 110 validation repertoires matched the approximately 700 first-cohort repertoires in platform, a later analysis reported.

Profiling relied on immunoSEQ multiplex PCR, and the TCRdb table lists in-frame clones only, not all of them. The sample has about 260,000 clones; about 90% are singletons. This CDR3 contains 15 residues. Trimming removed 0 bases at V and 5 bases at J, with 11 bases between. CDR1 and CDR2 from the germline V gene are LGHNA and YSLEER. Of note for this clone: Its target is unknown.

Study-wide results and limits: The study put 150 to 200 TCR beta chains on its list as cytomegalovirus-associated. In the 120 or so validation repertoires, about 94% of cluster scores exceeded 0, per a later analysis. Reported results showed that the classifier diagnosed cytomegalovirus status with high specificity and sensitivity.

Sequencing was done on a sample of PBMCs. The source is a woman aged 25-40 years in good health and CMV-seronegative. The genes are TRBV4-3 and TRBJ2-1; D may be TRBD2 (6 bases). CDR3 bases: TGCGCCAGCAGCCAAGACCATGGCGGGGACAATGAGCAGTTCTTC. Translating it yields CASSQDHGGDNEQFF.